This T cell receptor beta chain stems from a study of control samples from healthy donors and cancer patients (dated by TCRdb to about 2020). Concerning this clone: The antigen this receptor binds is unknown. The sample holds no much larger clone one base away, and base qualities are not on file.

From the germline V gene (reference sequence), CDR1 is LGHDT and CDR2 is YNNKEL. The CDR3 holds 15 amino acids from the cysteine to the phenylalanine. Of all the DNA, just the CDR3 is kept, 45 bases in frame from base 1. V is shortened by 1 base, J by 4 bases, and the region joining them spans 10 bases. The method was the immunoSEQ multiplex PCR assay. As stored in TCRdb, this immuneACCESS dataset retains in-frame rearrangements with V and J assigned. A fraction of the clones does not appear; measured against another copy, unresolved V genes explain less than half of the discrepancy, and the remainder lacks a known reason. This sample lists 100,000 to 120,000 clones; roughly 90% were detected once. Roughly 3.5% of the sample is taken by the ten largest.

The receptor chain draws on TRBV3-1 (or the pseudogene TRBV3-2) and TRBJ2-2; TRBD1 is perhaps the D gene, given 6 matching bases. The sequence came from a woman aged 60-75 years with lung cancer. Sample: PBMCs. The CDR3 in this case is CASSQVRGSTGELFF. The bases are TGTGCCAGCAGCCAAGTCAGGGGCTCCACCGGGGAGCTGTTTTTT.